These T cell receptor beta chains were read from a single sample in a study of OX40 agonist ivuxolimab in advanced cancers. The repertoire was sequenced with immunoSEQ multiplex PCR; TCRdb's copy has only in-frame clones and lacks some. The sample consists of about 100,000 clones, 75% to 95% of them appearing once. The material was CD4+ or CD8+ T cells sorted from blood, obtained in a trial of the OX40 agonist ivuxolimab. These receptors came from an adult with an advanced solid tumor such as melanoma, head and neck, liver or kidney cancer. Both conserved end residues are part of each CDR3. The D gene is left open where the match is weak. Clone size is shown for a subset of rows, as once, few, many or a class of expanded clone.

TRBJ2-2 | - | 14 | TRBV19 | - | TGTGCCAGTAGTATAGGGCGGGACACCGGGGAGCTGTTTTTT | CASSIGRDTGELFF
TRBJ1-2 | - | 11 | TRBV30 | - | TGTGCCTGGAGTAGGGGATATGGCTACACCTTC | CAWSRGYGYTF
TRBJ1-1 | - | 15 | TRBV18 | - | TGTGCCAGCTCACTAGGGACCGTGGTGAACACTGAAGCTTTCTTT | CASSLGTVVNTEAFF
TRBJ2-3 | - | 14 | TRBV9 | - | TGTGCCAGTGATGCTGGGTTAGAGTCCGATACGCAGTATTTT | CASDAGLESDTQYF
TRBJ2-5 | - | 10 | TRBV5-1 | - | TGCGCCAGCAGCGGGCCGACCCAGTACTTC | CASSGPTQYF
TRBJ1-2 | - | 13 | TRBV7-2 | - | TGTGCCAGCAGCTCGGGACAAAACTATGGCTACACCTTC | CASSSGQNYGYTF
TRBJ1-2 | - | 13 | TRBV6-6 | - | TGTGCCAGCAGTTCGCAGGGGTACTATGGCTACACCTTC | CASSSQGYYGYTF
TRBJ1-4 | - | 14 | TRBV28 | TRBD1 | TGTGCCAGCAGGACGGACAGGGAAGGTGAAAAACTGTTTTTT | CASRTDREGEKLFF
TRBJ1-5 | - | 14 | TRBV6-5 | - | TGTGCCAGCAGTAACCGGGACACCAATCAGCCCCAGCATTTT | CASSNRDTNQPQHF
TRBJ1-2 | - | 14 | TRBV5-1 | TRBD1 | TGCGCCAGCAGCCAACTGGACAGGGTTGCTGGCTACACCTTC | CASSQLDRVAGYTF
TRBJ1-4 | - | 16 | TRBV2 | TRBD1 | TGTGCCAGCACCCCCCTAGTGGGACAGGGGGGGGAAAAACTGTTTTTT | CASTPLVGQGGEKLFF
TRBJ2-2 | - | 17 | TRBV19 | TRBD2 | TGTGCCAGTAGTGCGGGACTAGCGGGAGGGTACACCGGGGAGCTGTTTTTT | CASSAGLAGGYTGELFF
TRBJ2-7 | few | 14 | TRBV7-8 | - | TGTGCCAGCAGCTACGCTAGATCCGGAGACGAGCAGTACTTC | CASSYARSGDEQYF
TRBJ1-1 | - | 15 | TRBV6-1 | TRBD1 | TGTGCCAGCAGAACGGGGACAGGGGGCTACGCTGAAGCTTTCTTT | CASRTGTGGYAEAFF
TRBJ2-7 | once | 14 | TRBV30 | TRBD1 | TGTGCCTGGAGCCTGACAGGGGCCGCGTACGAGCAGTACTTC | CAWSLTGAAYEQYF
TRBJ2-1 | - | 15 | TRBV7-2 | - | TGTGCCAGCAGCTTGTTAACAGGACCTTACAATGAGCAGTTCTTC | CASSLLTGPYNEQFF
TRBJ2-1 | - | 12 | TRBV9 | - | TGTGCCAGCAGCGTACAGTCTGCTGAGCAGTTCTTC | CASSVQSAEQFF
TRBJ2-1 | - | 14 | TRBV5-1 | TRBD1 | TGCGCCAGCAGCTCGCCGGGACAGGGGTGGAAGCAGTTCTTC | CASSSPGQGWKQFF
TRBJ1-1 | - | 14 | TRBV30 | TRBD1 | TGTGCCTGGAGTGTTTGGACAGGGAGAACTGAAGCTTTCTTT | CAWSVWTGRTEAFF
TRBJ1-3 | few | 14 | TRBV6-6 | TRBD1 | TGTGCCAGCAGTGGGACAGGCAGTGGAAACACCATATATTTT | CASSGTGSGNTIYF
TRBJ2-7 | - | 14 | TRBV29-1 | - | TGCAGCGTGCGCAGGGATGAGGGATCCTACGAGCAGTACTTC | CSVRRDEGSYEQYF
TRBJ1-5 | few | 13 | TRBV6-5 | - | TGTGCCAGCAGGCGGGACAGCAATCAGCCCCAGCATTTT | CASRRDSNQPQHF
TRBJ2-3 | - | 14 | TRBV7-2 | - | TGTGCCAGCAGCTTAGATACTAGCCGGGATACGCAGTATTTT | CASSLDTSRDTQYF
TRBJ1-4 | - | 15 | TRBV6-5 | - | TGTGCCAGCAGTCCCACAGGGTTGTCTAATGAAAAACTGTTTTTT | CASSPTGLSNEKLFF
TRBJ1-5 | - | 13 | TRBV28 | - | TGTGCCAGCAGTCCCGACAGCTATCAGCCCCAGCATTTT | CASSPDSYQPQHF
TRBJ2-5 | - | 15 | TRBV6-1 | TRBD1 | TGTGCCAGCAGTGAATTGCGACAGGGGAAAGAGACCCAGTACTTC | CASSELRQGKETQYF
TRBJ2-7 | - | 15 | TRBV5-4 | TRBD2 | TGTGCCAGCAGCTCCAGTTTAGCGGGGGCCTACGAGCAGTACTTC | CASSSSLAGAYEQYF
TRBJ2-5 | - | 12 | TRBV18 | - | TGTGCCAGCTCCCGGATCCCAGAGACCCAGTACTTC | CASSRIPETQYF
TRBJ2-1 | - | 16 | TRBV4-2 | TRBD2 | TGTGCCAGCAGCCAAGAACTAGCGGGGACCTACAATGAGCAGTTCTTC | CASSQELAGTYNEQFF